This T cell receptor (beta chain) was sequenced during a study of long-term antiretroviral therapy in people with HIV. Each participant with HIV received care in the United States. Germline assignment: CDR1 SGHDN and CDR2 FVKESK. V lost 2 bases and J lost 4, with 8 bases in between. The CDR3 contains 13 residues. A v3.0 immunoSEQ assay was performed at survey level. Some clones are missing from TCRdb's copy, which holds only in-frame ones; the method was immunoSEQ multiplex PCR. Among about 38,000 clones listed, roughly 80% were seen once. This receptor was obtained from a man aged 18 to 30 with HIV. J is TRBJ1-1 and V is TRBV14; D unresolved. Sequences were derived from unsorted PBMCs, sampled 1.5 years after starting antiretroviral therapy. This chain's CDR3 is CASSQRRGTEAFF. The CDR3 bases are TGTGCCAGCAGCCAACGGAGAGGCACTGAAGCTTTCTTT. The full variable domain, completed using reference TRBV14 and TRBJ1-1, is EAGVTQFPSHSVIEKGQTVTLRCDPISGHDNLYWYRRVMGKEIKFLLHFVKESKQDESGMPNNRFLAERTGGTYSTLKVQPAELEDSGVYFCASSQRRGTEAFFGQGTRLTVV.